What follows are 4 T cell receptor beta chains derived from one specimen sequenced in a study of blood T cell repertoires in COVID-19. The assay was immunoSEQ multiplex PCR, and TCRdb's table has in-frame clones only and misses some. The repertoire holds about 130,000 clones, with roughly four fifths as singletons. The sample consisted of peripheral blood. These receptors originate from a woman aged 55-70 years with acute or convalescent COVID-19.

The chain carries TRBV2 and TRBJ1-1; TRBD1 agrees at 8 bases. V lost 3 bases, J lost 8 bases, and 5 bases stayed unmatched. The germline CDR1 and CDR2 sequences are SNHLY and FYNNEI. The CDR3 has 13 residues. The CDR3 sequence is CASSERQGLEAFF. CDR3 sequence (DNA): TGTGCCAGCAGTGAGCGACAGGGGTTGGAAGCTTTCTTT.

V usage is TRBV30 and J usage is TRBJ2-3, with a tentative D call TRBD1 (6 bases). Germline lookup yields CDR1 GTSNPN and CDR2 SVGIG (reference sequence). Trimming left V 5 bases short and J 2 bases short, with 11 bases between. The CDR3 is 13 amino acids. CDR3 in amino acids: CAWQGPPTDTQYF. CDR3 sequence (DNA): TGTGCCTGGCAGGGGCCCCCCACAGATACGCAGTATTTT.

The V and J genes are TRBV10-2 and TRBJ1-2, with D possibly TRBD1 on 6 matching bases. Germline V gives CDR1 WSHSY, CDR2 SAAADI. This CDR3 is 15 amino acids long. V was trimmed by 9 bases and J by 4 bases, leaving 21 bases between them. CDR3 region: CASSTDGQLLYGYTF. In DNA, the CDR3 is TGCGCCAGTTCTACCGACGGACAGCTTCTCTATGGCTACACCTTC.

The rearrangement joins TRBV19 to TRBJ2-5, with 12 positions matching TRBD2. CDR1 and CDR2 from the germline V gene are LNHDA and SQIVND (reference sequence). The CDR3 contains 19 residues. Germline trimming cut 4 bases from V and 5 bases from J; bases unmatched to any gene: 17. CDR3 sequence (DNA): TGTGCCAGTAGTAGCCCCTCACCCCTCCTAGCGGGGGGGAGGGAGACCCAGTACTTC. Protein: CASSSPSPLLAGGRETQYF.